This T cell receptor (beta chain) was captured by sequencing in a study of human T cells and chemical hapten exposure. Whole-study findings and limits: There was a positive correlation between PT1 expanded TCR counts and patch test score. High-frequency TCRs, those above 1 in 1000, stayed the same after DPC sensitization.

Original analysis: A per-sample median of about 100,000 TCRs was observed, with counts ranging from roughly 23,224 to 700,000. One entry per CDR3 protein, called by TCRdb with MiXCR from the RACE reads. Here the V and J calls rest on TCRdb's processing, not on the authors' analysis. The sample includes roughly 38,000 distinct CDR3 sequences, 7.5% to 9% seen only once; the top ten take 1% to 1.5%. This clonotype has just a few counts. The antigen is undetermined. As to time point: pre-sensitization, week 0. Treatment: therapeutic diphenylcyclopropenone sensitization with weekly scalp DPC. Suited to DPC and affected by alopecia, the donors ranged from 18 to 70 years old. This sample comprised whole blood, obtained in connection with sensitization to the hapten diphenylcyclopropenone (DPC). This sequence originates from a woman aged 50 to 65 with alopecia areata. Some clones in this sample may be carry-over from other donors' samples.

The chain's CDR3 is CASSRYDSGSYNEQFF. The CDR3 region has the DNA TGTGCCAGCAGTCGCTATGACAGCGGGAGTTACAATGAGCAGTTCTTC. The chain uses TRBV12-3 or TRBV12-4 and TRBJ2-1, with 8 bases that match TRBD2. The CDR3 is 16 amino acids. V gave up 5 bases and J gave up 4 bases; unmatched junction bases: 10.